The entry that follows covers one TCR beta chain sequence. The antigen is unknown. PCR employed 60 Vbeta and 13 Jbeta primers. Libraries were prepared by immunoSEQ multiplex PCR; TCRdb keeps only in-frame clonotypes and omits some of them. The record lists some 200,000 clones, of which the ten most abundant hold about 1%. This sample was taken from a study of cytomegalovirus exposure and HLA in healthy donors. The study's findings and limits: Listed as cytomegalovirus-associated were approximately 160 TCR beta chains. With later analysis, a missense DCLRE1C variant became linked to TCR beta V- and J-gene trimming. Within an earlier analysis, most TCR beta V segments proved productive either about 87% or about 30% of the time.

V was cut by 7 bases and J by 4 bases, with 14 bases left in between. Per germline, CDR1 GTSNPN and CDR2 SVGIG (reference sequence). CDR3 length: 13 amino acids. Sequenced: PBMCs. V and J are TRBV30 and TRBJ1-5, with D tentatively TRBD1 (6 bases). The clonotype comes from a girl aged 2 to 9 in good health and CMV-seropositive. CDR3 DNA sequence: TGTGCCTACAACAGGGATCATAATCAGCCCCAGCATTTT. It specifies CAYNRDHNQPQHF.